This entry is about one T cell receptor beta chain. The entry originates in a study of T cells in Graves' hyperthyroidism and ophthalmopathy. RNA transcripts provided the source from which TCR beta CDR3 regions were amplified. First-round RT-PCR targeting the TCR CDR3 was performed with the HTBI primer set. Via MiXCR, TCRdb re-called the multiplex PCR reads, giving one row per CDR3 protein. The sample has a few hundred thousand distinct CDR3 sequences, 16% seen once. Deletions cut 5 bases from V and 3 bases from J, with 16 bases between. The CDR3 runs to 16 residues. Germline V CDR1 and CDR2: SEHNR, FQNEAQ (reference sequence).

The chain carries TRBV7-9 and TRBJ2-2, with D possibly being TRBD2 (6 bases). Sequencing input: blood. This clonotype originated in a woman between 40 and 55 years old with Graves' ophthalmopathy. As DNA, the CDR3 is TGTGCCAGCAGCCCGCGGGGTATTGAGGACACCGGGGAGCTGTTTTTT. Translated, it gives CASSPRGIEDTGELFF.